This T cell receptor (beta chain) stems from a study of OX40 agonist ivuxolimab in advanced cancers. For the study at large: Of the participants, 40% to 50% had some prior anti-PD-1, anti-PD-L1 or anti-CTLA-4 therapy, which was allowed.

With regard to this clone: Its antigen remains unknown.

Libraries were prepared by immunoSEQ multiplex PCR; TCRdb keeps only in-frame clonotypes and omits some of them. Seen here are some 97,000 clones, about 91% observed once, and the top ten hold 0.54%. It was autoimmune disease history or systemic immunosuppression that excluded patients. Findings and caveats of the study: The average count of expanded clones was higher among CD8+ T cells than among CD4+. Clonal expansion by week 6 occurred in CD4+ and CD8+ blood T cells (at 0.1 to 3.0 mg/kg).

This receptor was obtained from an adult with an advanced solid tumor such as melanoma, head and neck, liver or kidney cancer. The starting material was CD4+ or CD8+ T cells sorted from blood, obtained in a trial of the OX40 agonist ivuxolimab.

CDR3 sequence reads: CASSGTSGRYHNEQFF. The CDR3 DNA follows: TGCGCCAGCAGCGGAACTAGCGGGAGGTACCACAATGAGCAGTTCTTC. The chain uses TRBV5-1 and TRBJ2-1; 12 bases line up with TRBD2. This CDR3 contains 16 residues. The germline V gene encodes CDR1 SGHRS and CDR2 YFSETQ. The junction had 7 bases not matched to a gene; V was cut back by 4 bases and J by 5 bases. Variable domain in full (rest from reference TRBV5-1 and TRBJ2-1): KAGVTQTPRYLIKTRGQQVTLSCSPISGHRSVSWYQQTPGQGLQFLFEYFSETQRNKGNFPGRFSGRQFSNSRSEMNVSTLELGDSALYLCASSGTSGRYHNEQFFGPGTRLTVL.